This TCR beta chain was obtained from a study of blood T cell repertoires in COVID-19. V shed 4 bases and J 3 bases; nucleotides not matched to a gene: 4. Germline V gene lookup returns CDR1 SGHTS and CDR2 YDEGEE. The CDR3 runs 15 residues. Method: immunoSEQ multiplex PCR; TCRdb's copy keeps in-frame clones and lacks some. The table lists some 200,000 clones, around 87% of them singletons. Sequencing was done on a sample of PBMCs or T cells enriched from blood (not recorded which). This receptor was obtained from a woman aged 30 to 39 who had recovered from COVID-19. This chain uses TRBV5-8 with TRBJ2-1; 10 bases match TRBD2. CDR3 in amino acids: CASSQTSGFYNEQFF. The CDR3 nucleotides read TGTGCCAGCAGCCAGACTAGCGGGTTCTACAATGAGCAGTTCTTC.